Listed here is a single T cell receptor (beta chain). This CDR3 contains 15 residues. Germline loops: CDR1 SNHLY, CDR2 FYNNEI. V shed 6 bases, J shed 1 base, and the junction held 6 bases outside the gene matches. The data originate from a study of blood T cell repertoires in COVID-19. On the study more broadly: Material from acute and convalescent COVID-19 was sourced from the United States, Italy and Spain.

The recovered donors of Cohort 3 showed two negative PCRs, clearance, or symptom resolution. Method: immunoSEQ multiplex PCR; TCRdb's copy keeps in-frame clones and lacks some. Of 450,000 to 500,000 clones in the sample, approximately 91% were seen once. The sample was PBMCs or T cells enriched from blood (not recorded which). The gene calls are TRBV2 and TRBJ1-5, with 7 bases that match TRBD1. The clonotype was recovered from a woman in her fifties or sixties who had recovered from COVID-19. The CDR3, as DNA: TGTGCCAGCAGCGTAGGACAGGCGAGCAATCAGCCCCAGCATTTT. Amino acid sequence: CASSVGQASNQPQHF.